This record looks at one TCR beta chain sequence and its context. These data come from a study of blood T cell repertoires in COVID-19. Overall study: The United States, Italy and Spain provided the acute and convalescent COVID-19 samples. T cells, B-cell-depleted T cells, or PBMCs provided the cDNA or gDNA that served as material.

Source study methods: Amplified reference gene primers provided the basis for estimating nucleated cell counts. Only in-frame clones appear in the TCRdb table, and some are missing; sequencing was by immunoSEQ multiplex PCR. Clonal size and the V and J genes are those of that table, whereas D and trimming came from the DNA. The data contain almost 70,000 clones, about 91% of them seen just once; the ten biggest clones take up less than 5.5%. CDR3 length equals 15 residues. Germline V gene sequence: CDR1 MNHEY, CDR2 SVGAGI. Trimming left V 6 bases short and J 0 bases short, with 12 bases between. The chain joins TRBV6-5 to TRBJ1-5; a possible D gene is TRBD1 (6 bases). Sequenced material: peripheral blood. The receptor's source is a woman in her 50s with active COVID-19. CDR3 region: CASRPGQTSNQPQHF. The CDR3 DNA reads TGTGCCAGCAGGCCGGGACAAACTAGCAATCAGCCCCAGCATTTT.